This is a list of T cell receptor beta chains from one sample in a study of cytomegalovirus exposure and HLA in healthy donors. The protocol was immunoSEQ multiplex PCR, while the TCRdb copy is restricted to in-frame clones and leaves out a portion. The sample lists about 98,000 clones, roughly 70% occurring once. The sample comprised PBMCs. All receptors come from a male donor in good health and CMV-seronegative. Both conserved end residues are part of each CDR3. D genes are given only for firm matches. The listing skips clone size in some rows; elsewhere it reads once, few, many or a size class.

size: NA; V: TRBV7-9; J: TRBJ1-4; D: NA; CDR3: CASSLGMGGEKLFF; DNA: TGTGCCAGCAGCTTGGGGATGGGGGGTGAAAAACTGTTTTTT
size: NA; V: TRBV9; J: TRBJ2-3; D: TRBD1; CDR3: CASSVEGQGSTDTQYF; DNA: TGTGCCAGCAGCGTAGAGGGACAGGGTAGCACAGATACGCAGTATTTT
size: few; V: TRBV28; J: TRBJ1-6; D: NA; CDR3: CAVRGNNSPLHF; DNA: TGTGCTGTACGGGGAAATAATTCACCCCTCCACTTT
size: NA; V: TRBV27; J: TRBJ2-3; D: NA; CDR3: CASRRGGDTQYF; DNA: TGTGCCAGCAGACGAGGAGGAGATACGCAGTATTTT
size: NA; V: TRBV5-4; J: TRBJ2-7; D: TRBD2; CDR3: CASSPPSGDRYEQYF; DNA: TGTGCCAGCAGCCCCCCTAGCGGGGACCGCTACGAGCAGTACTTC
size: NA; V: TRBV5-6; J: TRBJ2-7; D: TRBD2; CDR3: CASSLLHGGRDYEQYF; DNA: TGTGCCAGCAGCTTGCTGCACGGTGGGAGGGACTACGAGCAGTACTTC
size: NA; V: TRBV6-1; J: TRBJ2-7; D: TRBD2; CDR3: CASSGREGYEQYF; DNA: TGTGCCAGCAGTGGTCGGGAGGGGTACGAGCAGTACTTC
size: NA; V: TRBV5-4; J: TRBJ1-2; D: TRBD1; CDR3: CASSFRLQGAGGYTF; DNA: TGTGCCAGCAGTTTCCGCTTACAGGGGGCTGGAGGCTACACCTTC
size: NA; V: TRBV28; J: TRBJ2-3; D: TRBD2; CDR3: CASSTGTSPDTQYF; DNA: TGTGCCAGCAGTACCGGGACTAGCCCAGATACGCAGTATTTT
size: NA; V: TRBV4-1; J: TRBJ2-1; D: NA; CDR3: CASSQALAVSYNEQFF; DNA: TGCGCCAGCAGCCAAGCATTAGCAGTCTCCTACAATGAGCAGTTCTTC
size: NA; V: TRBV11-2; J: TRBJ1-5; D: TRBD1; CDR3: CASSLGTGSIQQPQHF; DNA: TGTGCCAGCAGCTTAGGGACAGGGTCAATTCAACAGCCCCAGCATTTT
size: few; V: TRBV7-7; J: TRBJ2-7; D: NA; CDR3: CASSADKRRYEQYF; DNA: TGTGCCAGCAGCGCGGATAAACGGCGCTACGAGCAGTACTTC
size: NA; V: TRBV6-6; J: TRBJ1-5; D: NA; CDR3: CASSPGGGWNQPQHF; DNA: TGTGCCAGCAGTCCCGGGGGGGGTTGGAATCAGCCCCAGCATTTT
size: NA; V: TRBV9; J: TRBJ1-5; D: NA; CDR3: CASSAFDSYQPQHF; DNA: TGTGCCAGCAGCGCTTTTGACAGCTATCAGCCCCAGCATTTT
size: NA; V: TRBV30; J: TRBJ2-5; D: NA; CDR3: CAWSNGVNEQYF; DNA: TGTGCCTGGAGCAACGGTGTCAATGAGCAGTACTTC
size: NA; V: TRBV5-1; J: TRBJ2-5; D: TRBD1; CDR3: CASSLGGTVGQETQYF; DNA: TGCGCCAGCAGCTTGGGGGGGACAGTGGGACAAGAGACCCAGTACTTC
size: NA; V: TRBV7-8; J: TRBJ2-3; D: TRBD2; CDR3: CASSLRVAGGLSDTQYF; DNA: TGTGCCAGCAGCTTGAGGGTAGCGGGAGGGCTTTCAGATACGCAGTATTTT
size: few; V: TRBV19; J: TRBJ1-3; D: NA; CDR3: CASSIAGQSPGNTIYF; DNA: TGTGCCAGTAGTATAGCCGGACAGTCACCTGGAAACACCATATATTTT
size: few; V: TRBV10-3; J: TRBJ2-7; D: NA; CDR3: CAIREGQSLYEQYF; DNA: TGTGCCATCAGGGAGGGACAGAGCCTCTACGAGCAGTACTTC
size: NA; V: TRBV28; J: TRBJ2-4; D: NA; CDR3: CASSSPPGAGVNIQYF; DNA: TGTGCCAGCAGTTCACCACCTGGGGCAGGGGTAAACATTCAGTACTTC
size: once; V: TRBV6-6; J: TRBJ2-3; D: NA; CDR3: CASSYVAGPTDTQYF; DNA: TGTGCCAGCAGTTACGTCGCGGGCCCCACAGATACGCAGTATTTT
size: NA; V: TRBV6-5; J: TRBJ2-7; D: TRBD1; CDR3: CASSRDSLREQYF; DNA: TGTGCCAGCAGTCGGGACAGCCTAAGAGAGCAGTACTTC
size: NA; V: TRBV2; J: TRBJ2-5; D: NA; CDR3: CASSVVAPETQYF; DNA: TGTGCCAGCAGTGTAGTTGCGCCCGAGACCCAGTACTTC
size: NA; V: TRBV7-8; J: TRBJ1-2; D: NA; CDR3: CASSRTGNYTF; DNA: TGTGCCAGCAGCCGCACAGGAAACTACACCTTC
size: NA; V: TRBV7-7; J: TRBJ2-5; D: TRBD2; CDR3: CASSLGLAGQETQYF; DNA: TGTGCTAGCAGCTTAGGACTAGCGGGACAGGAGACCCAGTACTTC
size: few; V: TRBV6-6; J: TRBJ2-7; D: NA; CDR3: CASSTGGAEAYEQYF; DNA: TGTGCCAGCAGCACGGGCGGGGCCGAGGCCTACGAGCAGTACTTC
size: NA; V: TRBV6-1; J: TRBJ2-7; D: NA; CDR3: CASSEAGEVVEQYF; DNA: TGTGCCAGCAGTGAAGCTGGAGAAGTGGTCGAGCAGTACTTC
size: NA; V: TRBV27; J: TRBJ1-1; D: NA; CDR3: CASSLLQGWNTEAFF; DNA: TGTGCCAGCAGTTTACTCCAGGGGTGGAACACTGAAGCTTTCTTT
size: NA; V: TRBV28; J: TRBJ1-2; D: TRBD1; CDR3: CASSSDRVSAFVGYTF; DNA: TGTGCCAGCAGTTCGGACAGGGTTTCAGCTTTTGTTGGCTACACCTTC
size: NA; V: TRBV28; J: TRBJ1-5; D: NA; CDR3: CASHEGYSNQPQHF; DNA: TGTGCCAGCCACGAGGGATATAGCAATCAGCCCCAGCATTTT
size: NA; V: TRBV27; J: TRBJ1-1; D: NA; CDR3: CASSLGYTHGGESIRGTEAFF; DNA: TGTGCCAGCAGTTTAGGCTATACACACGGGGGGGAGAGCATTAGGGGCACTGAAGCTTTCTTT
size: NA; V: TRBV28; J: TRBJ2-7; D: TRBD2; CDR3: CASTGGYEQYF; DNA: TGTGCCAGCACGGGGGGATACGAGCAGTACTTC
size: NA; V: TRBV10-3; J: TRBJ2-2; D: NA; CDR3: CAAAALPEGGSGELFF; DNA: TGTGCCGCAGCGGCCCTTCCCGAGGGGGGGTCCGGGGAGCTGTTTTTT
size: NA; V: TRBV7-9; J: TRBJ2-1; D: NA; CDR3: CASSFLSERGNEQFF; DNA: TGTGCCAGCAGCTTCCTTTCGGAGCGTGGCAATGAGCAGTTCTTC
size: NA; V: TRBV6-1; J: TRBJ2-7; D: TRBD1; CDR3: CASTPGQGGNYEQYF; DNA: TGTGCCAGCACCCCGGGACAGGGTGGGAACTACGAGCAGTACTTC
size: few; V: TRBV10-3; J: TRBJ1-5; D: TRBD1; CDR3: CAISETGDHFQPQHF; DNA: TGTGCCATCAGTGAGACAGGGGATCACTTTCAGCCCCAGCATTTT
size: NA; V: TRBV6-1; J: TRBJ2-2; D: NA; CDR3: CASSEAAGSRTGELFF; DNA: TGTGCCAGCAGTGAGGCAGCCGGGAGTAGGACCGGGGAGCTGTTTTTT
size: NA; V: TRBV28; J: TRBJ1-5; D: TRBD1; CDR3: CASSFPGTGRSSNQPQHF; DNA: TGTGCCAGCAGTTTTCCCGGGACAGGGAGAAGTAGCAATCAGCCCCAGCATTTT
size: NA; V: TRBV2; J: TRBJ2-1; D: NA; CDR3: CASKGLFGSVEQFF; DNA: TGTGCCAGCAAAGGACTATTCGGTAGCGTTGAGCAGTTCTTC
size: NA; V: TRBV2; J: TRBJ2-3; D: TRBD2; CDR3: CASRGLAGATDTQYF; DNA: TGTGCCAGCAGGGGACTAGCGGGAGCCACAGATACGCAGTATTTT
size: NA; V: TRBV5-4; J: TRBJ2-7; D: NA; CDR3: CASSPQGPYEQYF; DNA: TGTGCCAGCAGCCCACAGGGTCCCTACGAGCAGTACTTC
size: NA; V: TRBV10-1; J: TRBJ2-7; D: TRBD2; CDR3: CASSVFREGCDYEQYF; DNA: TGCGCCAGCAGTGTATTCCGGGAGGGGTGCGACTACGAGCAGTACTTC